This T cell receptor (beta chain) derives from a study of blood T cell repertoires in COVID-19. Overall study: Donors in the United States, Italy and Spain gave samples during acute or convalescent COVID-19. PBMCs, B-cell-depleted T cells, or T cells provided the cDNA or gDNA that made up the material.

TCRdb keeps only in-frame clones here, not all; method: immunoSEQ multiplex PCR. Here the sample spans about 160,000 clones, 90% to 95% being singletons. The CDR3 is 15 amino acids. V dropped 4 bases and J dropped 0 bases, with 13 bases sitting between them. Germline CDR1 and CDR2: GTSNPN and SVGIG (reference sequence). Sequenced sample: peripheral blood. The sequence was collected from a man aged 50 or older with acute or convalescent COVID-19. The chain has TRBV30 and TRBJ2-1, with D unresolved. Here the CDR3 reads CAWIPIPSSYNEQFF. CDR3 DNA sequence: TGTGCCTGGATTCCGATCCCGAGCTCCTACAATGAGCAGTTCTTC.